This T cell receptor beta chain was observed in a study of blood T cells in healthy people across ages (dated by TCRdb to 2015 to 2017). Study-wide context: In model experiments, roughly one uniquely barcoded TCR beta cDNA molecule per two T cells was captured by template switching. To track age-related changes in TCR beta repertoire diversity, the study relied on deep sequencing normalized with unique cDNA molecular identifiers. The donors were split into four age groups: young (average around 15 years), middle-aged (39), aged (more than 55) and long-lived (roughly 80). To avoid experimental bias, donors of different ages were spread randomly across the sequencing lanes. Using the same blood draw, the study looked at two additional independent replicas of 1 million unique cDNA reads for two donors, one aged 18 to 30 and the other aged 80 or older.

What the work shows at the level of the full study, not this receptor alone: Compared with the aged group, more naive CD4+ T cells, fewer expanded clones and increased TCR diversity were shown by the long-lived group, suggesting age selection. Observed TCR beta diversity per million T cells fell roughly linearly with age, and a significant reduction was already apparent by age roughly 40. A strong correlation was found between observed TCR beta diversity and the percentage of naive T cells measured by flow cytometry. Total diversity estimates from one million sequenced T cells were considered lower bounds and underestimates. Donor CMV infection status was unknown, potentially confounding age-related changes in expanded clonotypes. Since profiling was done on bulk unsorted PBMCs, naive and antigen-experienced compartments could not be conclusively compared.

The donors were roughly 40 Caucasian individuals from Russia, aged roughly 6 to 95 years, who were systemically healthy. Around 9.7 milliliters of peripheral blood were collected from each donor into EDTA-treated Vacutainer tubes. Ficoll-Paque density-gradient centrifugation was used to isolate PBMCs, with at least 7 million obtained per sample. Total RNA, at least 6 micrograms per sample, was extracted from PBMCs with Trizol reagent. For every donor, an aliquot of PBMCs went through flow cytometry to measure the percentages of naive CD45RAhigh/CD27high T cells. Receptor amplification or capture employed 5' RACE. The instrument given in TCRdb is Illumina HiSeq 2500. The second PCR ran for about 6 to 11 cycles and used a J-beta primer mix along with a sample-barcoded 5' primer. A template-switch 5' adaptor carrying 12 random nucleotides introduced a unique molecular identifier onto each TCR beta cDNA molecule. At least 3 million CDR3-containing paired-end reads were obtained from each sample. First-strand cDNA was synthesized from all RNA with the Mint cDNA synthesis kit, primed by a TRBC-specific oligonucleotide. Following uracil-DNA glycosylase treatment, a first 18-cycle PCR with universal primers M1SS and BC2_uni_R was performed on all cDNA. As for the authors' bioinformatics: For normalization, 1 million high-quality reads, each with a distinct molecular identifier, were randomly selected from each sample. Reads sharing molecular identifiers were discarded rather than binned into consensus sequences. MiTCR, set to a Q25 quality threshold and the strictest error-elimination algorithm, was used for CDR3 identification, clonotype clustering and error correction. Lower-bound total TCR beta diversity was estimated with a nonparametric unseen species model using Euler transformation. The public reads were reanalyzed by TCRdb: fastp trimming at Q25, MiXCR alignment, in-frame beta chains only. Rows matching on CDR3 protein sequence are summarized as one entry with the most common DNA and genes. TCRdb, not the original authors, processed these V and J calls. The sample yields about a million distinct CDR3 sequences; less than 45% were counted once. The top ten hold 13% of the sample.

Cut back by 6 bases and 7 bases, the V and J ends lie 9 bases apart. Measured from the cysteine to the phenylalanine, the CDR3 is 11 residues long. Just CDR3 DNA is preserved here, 33 bases in frame from base 1. The germline V gene supplies CDR1 MGHDK and CDR2 SYGVNS. This clonotype was detected a few times. It lacks a known antigen. No much larger clone exists at a distance of one base, and base qualities are not known. The rearrangement joined TRBV25-1 to TRBJ2-5; the D gene assignment is ambiguous. The TCR originated in a man in his late teens or twenties in good health. Sequencing was carried out using blood. The encoded CDR3 is CASRNTRTQYF. DNA sequence: TGTGCCAGCAGAAACACAAGGACCCAGTACTTC.